This T cell receptor (beta chain) was identified during a study of human T cells and chemical hapten exposure (dated by TCRdb to the early 2020s). Regarding the study in general: For sensitization, 2% DPC in acetone was applied to a roughly 2 cm by roughly 2 cm area of upper inner arm skin. Patient blood was sampled pre-sensitization (week 0) and at 2, 6 and about 24 weeks after DPC sensitization. This study followed changes in the peripheral blood TCR repertoire in vivo during primary and secondary sensitization of alopecia patients to the hapten diphenylcyclopropenone (DPC). Most of the patients in the cohort were female, and the cohort covered alopecia areata with under or over 50% scalp involvement, alopecia totalis and alopecia universalis. Weekly therapeutic DPC doses were additionally applied to the scalp of patients throughout the roughly 25-week study period. For TCR sequencing, blood came from twenty-nine alopecia patients at anywhere from one to four time points (pre-sensitization, 2, 6 and 24 weeks). Libraries were pooled for sequencing, and per-sample TCR yields varied mainly because of small differences in library volumes within the pool. Patch testing on the upper back used Finn chambers containing 0.01% DPC, with scoring done after 6 days according to International Contact Dermatitis Research Group standards. Overall study outcomes, separate from this receptor: Significantly more large CDR3 similarity clusters were formed by expanded TCRs than by pre-sensitization or healthy control sets, consistent with antigen-driven responses. Alopecia, a presumed autoimmune disease, was present in all patients, so the immune response of the patients might differ from that of healthy individuals. Repeated subsampling changed both the strength of the expansion versus patch-test correlation and the threshold at which that correlation became significant. The number of PT1 expanded TCRs positively correlated with patch test score, significant at thresholds 8, 16 and 32 but not 4. The number of TCRs above 1 in 1000 frequency did not change with DPC sensitization; there was no evidence of global repertoire structure alterations.

From the germline V gene, CDR1 is SQVTM and CDR2 is ANQGSEA. From its cysteine to its phenylalanine, the CDR3 spans 14 amino acids. Only the CDR3 DNA stays, 42 bases, in frame from base 1. Trimming at the junction amounts to 4 bases on V and 0 bases on J, and the germline ends lie 13 bases apart. In light of the paper, this sample's time point label describes: pre-sensitization, week 0. The label giving this sample's treatment or condition can be read as: therapeutic diphenylcyclopropenone sensitization with weekly scalp DPC. At each patch-test visit, blood was drawn before the patch test was applied. To be eligible, patients had to be aged 18 to 70, diagnosed with alopecia and judged suitable for DPC therapy, while pregnant patients were excluded. Total RNA was extracted from unfractionated whole blood collected in Tempus Blood RNA tubes. As for this clonotype: Its antigen is still unknown. No per-base quality is available; no much larger clone lies one base away.

Libraries were built with RACE. Sequenced on a NextSeq 500. During library preparation, unique molecular identifiers were attached to individual cDNA molecules so that TCRs could be counted in a quantitative, reproducible way. Both TCR alpha and TCR beta chains were sequenced from each blood RNA sample. On the authors' methods: A median of roughly 99,000 TCRs per sample was observed, with a range of about 20,000 to 700,000. V, J and CDR3 annotation of the TCR reads was carried out using the Decombinator software suite. For the PS versus PT1 abundance plots, all samples were subsampled to the same number of TCRs (28,000). TCRs were defined as expanded if absent before sensitization and observed at least eight times at the 2-week time point. TCRdb ran its own pipeline on the public reads, namely fastp trimming at Q25 and MiXCR clone calling, and kept in-frame beta chains. Each entry merges the rows of one CDR3 protein and shows their most common DNA and genes. The V and J calls and clone size come from TCRdb's table, not from the authors' own analysis. Present in this sample are more than 80,000 distinct CDR3 sequences, roughly an eighth of which were seen just once. The ten largest make up around 1.7% of the sample.

The source is a woman aged 45 to 65 with alopecia areata. Some clones in this sample may be carry-over from other donors' samples. The sample was whole blood, taken in connection with sensitization to the hapten diphenylcyclopropenone (DPC). The sequence is built from TRBV29-1 and TRBJ2-7; 6 matching bases give a weak D call of TRBD1. The CDR3 region reads CSVVPGQSSYEQYF. The nucleotide sequence reads as follows: TGCAGCGTTGTTCCGGGACAAAGCTCCTACGAGCAGTACTTC.